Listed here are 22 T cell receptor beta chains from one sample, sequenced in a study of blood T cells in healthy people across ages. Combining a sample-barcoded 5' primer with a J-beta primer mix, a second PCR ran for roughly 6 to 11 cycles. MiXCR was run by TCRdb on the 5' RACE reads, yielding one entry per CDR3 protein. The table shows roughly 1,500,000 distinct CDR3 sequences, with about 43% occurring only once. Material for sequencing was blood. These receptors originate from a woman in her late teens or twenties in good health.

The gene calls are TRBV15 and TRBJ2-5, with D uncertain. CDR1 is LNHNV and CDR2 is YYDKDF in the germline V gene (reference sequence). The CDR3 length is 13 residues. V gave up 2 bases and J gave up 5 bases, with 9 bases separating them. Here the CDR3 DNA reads TGTGCCACCAGCAGACCCATGGGGGAGACCCAGTACTTC. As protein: CATSRPMGETQYF.

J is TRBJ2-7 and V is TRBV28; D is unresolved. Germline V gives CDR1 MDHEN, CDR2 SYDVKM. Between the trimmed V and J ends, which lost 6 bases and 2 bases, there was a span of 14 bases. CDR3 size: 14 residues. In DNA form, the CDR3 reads TGTGCCAGCAGACCCGACGGTTCCCCCTACGAGCAGTACTTC. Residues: CASRPDGSPYEQYF.

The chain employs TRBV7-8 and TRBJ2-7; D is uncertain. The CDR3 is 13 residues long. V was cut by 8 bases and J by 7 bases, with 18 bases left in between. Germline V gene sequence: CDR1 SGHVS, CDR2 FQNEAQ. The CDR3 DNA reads TGTGCCAGCTCCTGGGCCTCCTACAATGAGCAGTACTTC. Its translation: CASSWASYNEQYF.

CDR3 nucleotides: TGTGCCAGTAGTCCGACCGGGACTAACTACAATGAGCAGTTCTTC. It codes for CASSPTGTNYNEQFF. The chain carries TRBV19 and TRBJ2-1, with 7 bases lining up with TRBD2. The CDR3 is 15 amino acids. V lost 5 bases, J lost 3 bases, and 7 bases stayed unmatched. Germline V gives CDR1 LNHDA, CDR2 SQIVND (reference sequence).

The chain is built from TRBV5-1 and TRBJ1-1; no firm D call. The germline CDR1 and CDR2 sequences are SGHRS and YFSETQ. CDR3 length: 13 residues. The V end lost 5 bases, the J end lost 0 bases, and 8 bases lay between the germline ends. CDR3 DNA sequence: TGCGCCAGCAGTAGATCCCTGAACACTGAAGCTTTCTTT. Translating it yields CASSRSLNTEAFF.

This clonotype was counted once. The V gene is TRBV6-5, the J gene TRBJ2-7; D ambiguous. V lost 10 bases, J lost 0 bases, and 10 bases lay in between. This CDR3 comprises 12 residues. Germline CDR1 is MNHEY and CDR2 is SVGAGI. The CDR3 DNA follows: TGTGCCACCAAACAGAGCTCCTACGAGCAGTACTTC. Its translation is CATKQSSYEQYF.

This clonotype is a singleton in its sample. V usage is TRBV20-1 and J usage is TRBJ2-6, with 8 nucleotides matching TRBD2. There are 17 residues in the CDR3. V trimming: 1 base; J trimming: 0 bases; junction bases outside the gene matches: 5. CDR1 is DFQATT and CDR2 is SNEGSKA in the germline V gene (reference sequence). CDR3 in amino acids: CSARGSGSVSGANVLTF. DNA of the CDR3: TGCAGTGCTAGAGGCAGCGGGAGCGTCTCTGGGGCCAACGTCCTGACTTTC.

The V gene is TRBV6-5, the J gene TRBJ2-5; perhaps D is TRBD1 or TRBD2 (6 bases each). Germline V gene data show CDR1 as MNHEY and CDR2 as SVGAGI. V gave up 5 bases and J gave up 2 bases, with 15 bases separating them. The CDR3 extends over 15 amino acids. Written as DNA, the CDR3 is TGTGCCAGCAGTCGCGGGACAAAATATCAAGAGACCCAGTACTTC. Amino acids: CASSRGTKYQETQYF.

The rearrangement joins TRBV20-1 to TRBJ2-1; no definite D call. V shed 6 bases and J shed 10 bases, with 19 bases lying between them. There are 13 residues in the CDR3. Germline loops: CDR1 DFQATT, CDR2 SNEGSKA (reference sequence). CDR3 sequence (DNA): TGCAGTGCCCCTATCCCTCCTGGACGAGAGCAGTTCTTC. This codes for CSAPIPPGREQFF.

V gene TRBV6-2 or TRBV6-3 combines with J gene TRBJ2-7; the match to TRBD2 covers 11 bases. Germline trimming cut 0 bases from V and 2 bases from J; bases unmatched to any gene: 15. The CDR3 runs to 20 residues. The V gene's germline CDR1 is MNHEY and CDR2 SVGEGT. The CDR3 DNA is TGTGCCAGCAGTTACTCCCGCACGGGACTAGCGGCCAAGAATACCTACGAGCAGTACTTC. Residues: CASSYSRTGLAAKNTYEQYF.

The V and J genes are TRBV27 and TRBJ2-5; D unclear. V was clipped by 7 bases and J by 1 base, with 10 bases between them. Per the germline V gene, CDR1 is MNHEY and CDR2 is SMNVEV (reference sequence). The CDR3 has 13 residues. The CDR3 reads CASMRLAQETQYF. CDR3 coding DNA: TGTGCCAGCATGAGACTGGCCCAAGAGACCCAGTACTTC.

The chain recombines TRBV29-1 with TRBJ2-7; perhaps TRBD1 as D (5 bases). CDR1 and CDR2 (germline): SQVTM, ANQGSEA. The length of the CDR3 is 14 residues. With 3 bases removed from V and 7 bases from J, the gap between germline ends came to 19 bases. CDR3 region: CSVDGQGRNNEQYF. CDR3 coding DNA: TGCAGCGTTGACGGGCAGGGAAGAAACAATGAGCAGTACTTC.

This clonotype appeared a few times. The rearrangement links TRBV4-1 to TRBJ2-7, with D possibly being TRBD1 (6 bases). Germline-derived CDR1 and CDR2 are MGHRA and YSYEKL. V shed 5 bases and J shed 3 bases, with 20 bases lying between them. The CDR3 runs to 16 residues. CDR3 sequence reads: CASSSNTWTANYEQYF. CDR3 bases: TGCGCCAGCAGCTCCAACACTTGGACAGCGAACTACGAGCAGTACTTC.

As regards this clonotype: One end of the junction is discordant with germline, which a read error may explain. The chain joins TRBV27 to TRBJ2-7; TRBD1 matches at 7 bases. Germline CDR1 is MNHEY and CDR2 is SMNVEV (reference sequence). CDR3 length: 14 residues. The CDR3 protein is CASILHEGAYEQYF. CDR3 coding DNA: TGTGCCAGCATTTTACACGAGGGGGCTTACGAGCAGTACTTC.

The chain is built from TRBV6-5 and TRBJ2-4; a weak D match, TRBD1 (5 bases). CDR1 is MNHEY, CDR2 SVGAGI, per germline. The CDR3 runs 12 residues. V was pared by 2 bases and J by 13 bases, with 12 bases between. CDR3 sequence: CASSYTGIEQYF. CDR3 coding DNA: TGTGCCAGCAGTTACACAGGTATAGAGCAGTACTTC.

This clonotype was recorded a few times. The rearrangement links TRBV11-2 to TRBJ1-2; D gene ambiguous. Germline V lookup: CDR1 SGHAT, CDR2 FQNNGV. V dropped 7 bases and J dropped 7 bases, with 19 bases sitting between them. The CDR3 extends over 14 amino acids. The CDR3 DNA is TGTGCCAGCAACTCACTCAGGACCAGCGGTGGCTACACCTTC. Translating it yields CASNSLRTSGGYTF.

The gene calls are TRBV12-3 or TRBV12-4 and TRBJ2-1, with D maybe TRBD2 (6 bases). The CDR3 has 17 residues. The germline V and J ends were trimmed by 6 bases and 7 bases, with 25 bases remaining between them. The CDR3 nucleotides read TGTGCCAGCAGCCCCAGGCCCAGAGCGGGCAGGTGGAATGAGCAGTTCTTC. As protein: CASSPRPRAGRWNEQFF.

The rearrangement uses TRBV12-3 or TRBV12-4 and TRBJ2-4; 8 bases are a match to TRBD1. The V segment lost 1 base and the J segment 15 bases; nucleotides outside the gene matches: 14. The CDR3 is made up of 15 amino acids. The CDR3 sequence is CASSLETGGFYELYF. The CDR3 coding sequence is TGTGCCAGCAGTTTAGAAACAGGGGGATTCTACGAGCTGTACTTC.

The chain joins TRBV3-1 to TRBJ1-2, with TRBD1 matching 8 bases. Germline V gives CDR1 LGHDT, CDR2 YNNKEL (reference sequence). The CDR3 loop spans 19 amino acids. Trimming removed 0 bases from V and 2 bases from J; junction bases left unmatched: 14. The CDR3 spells CASSQDLGWTGFLNYGYTF. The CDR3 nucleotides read TGTGCCAGCAGCCAAGATCTTGGGTGGACAGGGTTCCTCAACTATGGCTACACCTTC.

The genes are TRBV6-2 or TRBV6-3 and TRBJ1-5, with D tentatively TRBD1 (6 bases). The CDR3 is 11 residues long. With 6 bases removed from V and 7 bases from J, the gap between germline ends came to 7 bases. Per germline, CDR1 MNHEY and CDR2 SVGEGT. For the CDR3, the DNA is TGTGCCAGCAGGGACAGCCAGCCCCAGCATTTT. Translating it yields CASRDSQPQHF.

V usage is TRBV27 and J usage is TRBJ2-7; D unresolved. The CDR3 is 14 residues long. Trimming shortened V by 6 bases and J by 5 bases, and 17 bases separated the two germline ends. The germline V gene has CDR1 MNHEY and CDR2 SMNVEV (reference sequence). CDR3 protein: CASSRPGSPHEQYF. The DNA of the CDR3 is TGTGCCAGCAGCCGACCGGGTTCCCCCCACGAGCAGTACTTC.

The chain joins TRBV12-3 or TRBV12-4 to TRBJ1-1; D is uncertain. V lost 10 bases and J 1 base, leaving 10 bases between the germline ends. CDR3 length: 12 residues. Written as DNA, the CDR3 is TGTGCCACCTCTCTATGGAACACTGAAGCTTTCTTT. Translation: CATSLWNTEAFF.